This T cell receptor beta chain is from a study of cytomegalovirus exposure and HLA in healthy donors. Study-level information: Among roughly 180 million T cells, an earlier analysis found roughly 120 million unique TCR beta sequences. Study outcomes and limitations: Most CMV-associated TCR beta chains appeared HLA-restricted in a later analysis.

PCR involved 60 Vbeta and 13 Jbeta primers. The assay was immunoSEQ multiplex PCR, and TCRdb's table has in-frame clones only and misses some. The sample has 170,000 or so clones, more than 80% seen once. The germline V gene has CDR1 SGDLS and CDR2 YYNGEE. This CDR3 spans 16 amino acids. Losses at the gene ends were 2 bases for V and 0 bases for J; bases not matched to a gene: 4. At collection, donors were nominally healthy, but unrecorded immune exposures were probable. About this clone itself: Its target is not known.

The sample was PBMCs. The chain joins TRBV9 to TRBJ1-5; 8 nucleotides line up with TRBD1. The sequence came from a boy younger than 18 in good health and CMV-seronegative. CDR3 bases: TGTGCCAGCAGCGTGGGGGACAGGTATAGCAATCAGCCCCAGCATTTT. Amino acid sequence: CASSVGDRYSNQPQHF.